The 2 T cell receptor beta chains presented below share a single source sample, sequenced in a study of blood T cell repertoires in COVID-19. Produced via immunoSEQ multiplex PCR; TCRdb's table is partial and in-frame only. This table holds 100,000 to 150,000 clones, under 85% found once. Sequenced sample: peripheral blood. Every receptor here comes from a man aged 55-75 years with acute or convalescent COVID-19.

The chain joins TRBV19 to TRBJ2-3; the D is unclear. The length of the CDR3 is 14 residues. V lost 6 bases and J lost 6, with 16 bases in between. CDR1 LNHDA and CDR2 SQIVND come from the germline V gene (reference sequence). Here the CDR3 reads CASSPTPSSDTQYF. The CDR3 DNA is TGTGCCAGTAGCCCGACTCCGAGTAGTGATACGCAGTATTTT.

The CDR3 DNA is TGCAGCGATGGGGTCGGTCAGGCGGGCGGTGGCTACACCTTC. This codes for CSDGVGQAGGGYTF. The chain carries TRBV29-1 and TRBJ1-2; no reliable D call. The CDR3 length is 14 residues. Germline values: CDR1 SQVTM, CDR2 ANQGSEA. The V end was cut by 7 bases, the J end by 7 bases, with 22 bases between.